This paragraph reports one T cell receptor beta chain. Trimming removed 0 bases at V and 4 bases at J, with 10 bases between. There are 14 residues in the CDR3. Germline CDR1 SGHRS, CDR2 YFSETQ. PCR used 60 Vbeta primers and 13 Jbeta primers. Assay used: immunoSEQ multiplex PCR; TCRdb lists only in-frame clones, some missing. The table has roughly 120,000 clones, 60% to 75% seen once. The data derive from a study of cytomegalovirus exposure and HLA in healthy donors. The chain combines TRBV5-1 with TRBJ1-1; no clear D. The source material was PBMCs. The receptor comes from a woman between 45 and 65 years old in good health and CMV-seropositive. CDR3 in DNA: TGCGCCAGCAGCTTGGCAGGTTTGAGCACTGAAGCTTTCTTT. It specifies CASSLAGLSTEAFF.